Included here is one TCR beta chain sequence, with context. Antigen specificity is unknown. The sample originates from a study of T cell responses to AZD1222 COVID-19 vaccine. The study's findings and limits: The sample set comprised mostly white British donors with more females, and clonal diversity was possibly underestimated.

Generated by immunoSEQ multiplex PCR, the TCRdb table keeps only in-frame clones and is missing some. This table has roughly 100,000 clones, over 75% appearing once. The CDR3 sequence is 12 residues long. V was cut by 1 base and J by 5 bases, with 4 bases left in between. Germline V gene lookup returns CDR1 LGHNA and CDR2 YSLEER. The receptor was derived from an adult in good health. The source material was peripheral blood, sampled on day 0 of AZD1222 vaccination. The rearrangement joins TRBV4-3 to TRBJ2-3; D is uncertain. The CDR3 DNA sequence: TGCGCCAGCAGCCAAGTCGGAGATACGCAGTATTTT. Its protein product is CASSQVGDTQYF.